This T cell receptor beta chain was documented in a study of technical replicates of blood from a few donors. Some clones are missing from TCRdb's copy, which holds only in-frame ones; the method was immunoSEQ multiplex PCR. Here the sample spans 60,000 to 75,000 clones, around 87% being singletons. V was shortened by 6 bases and J by 0 bases, with 14 bases between the two germline ends. Germline values: CDR1 SGHKS, CDR2 YYEKEE (reference sequence). This CDR3 has 15 amino acids. The chain uses TRBV5-5 and TRBJ2-3; D not certain. This sequence was found in a human donor in good health. Some clones in this sample may be carry-over from other donors' samples. Sequenced sample: PBMCs. Written as DNA, the CDR3 is TGTGCCAGCACCTCGGGTGGATCTAGCACAGATACGCAGTATTTT. The encoded protein is CASTSGGSSTDTQYF.